This TCR beta chain was identified during a study of CD8+ T cells in alopecia areata. As for treatment: oral pan-JAK inhibitor, 5-10 mg twice daily. RNA was isolated and reverse transcribed to cDNA, the sequencing template. Only in-frame clones appear in the TCRdb table, and some are missing; sequencing was by immunoSEQ multiplex PCR. The sample includes approximately 190,000 clones, roughly 64% of them seen just once. Germline assignment: CDR1 SGHDT and CDR2 YYEEEE. With V trimmed by 3 bases and J by 8 bases, 10 bases remained unmatched. The length of the CDR3 is 15 residues. The V and J genes are TRBV5-6 and TRBJ1-4; 7 positions agree with TRBD1. The sequencing here drew on CD4+ T cells sorted from blood, taken at week 24, from a patient treated with tofacitinib. The origin of this receptor is a human donor with alopecia areata. CDR3 sequence (DNA): TGTGCCAGCAGCTGGTGGACAGGCCAAGGGGAAAAACTGTTTTTT. Translated: CASSWWTGQGEKLFF.